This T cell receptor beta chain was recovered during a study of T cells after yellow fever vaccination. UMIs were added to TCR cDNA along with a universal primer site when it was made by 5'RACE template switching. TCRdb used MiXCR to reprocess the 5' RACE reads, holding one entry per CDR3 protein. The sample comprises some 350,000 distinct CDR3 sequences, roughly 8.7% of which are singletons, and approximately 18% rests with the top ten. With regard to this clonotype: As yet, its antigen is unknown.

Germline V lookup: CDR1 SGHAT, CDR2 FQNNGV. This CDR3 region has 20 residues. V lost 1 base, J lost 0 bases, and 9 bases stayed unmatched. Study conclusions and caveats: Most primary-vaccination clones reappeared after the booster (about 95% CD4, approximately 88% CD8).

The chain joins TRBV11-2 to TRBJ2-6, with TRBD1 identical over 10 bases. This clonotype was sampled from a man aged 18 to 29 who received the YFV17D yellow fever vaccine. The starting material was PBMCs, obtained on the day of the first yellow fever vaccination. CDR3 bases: TGTGCCAGCAGCTTAGTCAGGCTGGGACAGGGGTCCTCTGGGGCCAACGTCCTGACTTTC. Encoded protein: CASSLVRLGQGSSGANVLTF.